This T cell receptor beta chain was captured in a study of cytomegalovirus exposure and HLA in healthy donors. About the research overall: Most donors, less than 85% of a few hundred genotyped, fell in the Caucasian-associated ancestry cluster. Regarding the study as a whole: The study flagged 150 to 200 TCR beta chains as cytomegalovirus-associated.

With respect to this clone: What it recognizes is unknown.

The PCR had 60 Vbeta and 13 Jbeta primers. Here immunoSEQ multiplex PCR was the method, and the copy in TCRdb shows in-frame clones only, minus some. The table lists 190,000 or so clones, over 80% of them singletons. The V and J ends lost 1 base and 5 bases respectively, with 11 bases between them. The CDR3 extends over 15 amino acids. CDR1 SGHTA and CDR2 FQGNSA come from the germline V gene. The sample comprised PBMCs. This sequence originates from a man aged 50-60 years in good health and CMV-seronegative. This rearrangement joins TRBV7-2 to TRBJ2-2; no firm D call. The CDR3 nucleotides are TGTGCCAGCAGCTTAGTGGTCGTGAGAACCGGGGAGCTGTTTTTT. Translation: CASSLVVVRTGELFF. Looking up the rest from reference TRBV7-2 and TRBJ2-2 gives the full variable domain: GAGVSQSPSNKVTEKGKDVELRCDPISGHTALYWYRQSLGQGLEFLIYFQGNSAPDKSGLPSDRFSAERTGGSVSTLTIQRTQQEDSAVYLCASSLVVVRTGELFFGEGSRLTVL.